This T cell receptor beta chain was sequenced for a study of shared clonotypes between healthy human individuals. Whole-study findings and limits: Generally, estimated richness proved larger in naive subsets than it did in memory subsets.

On this clone itself: Its specificity is not known.

The authors ran the assay at deep level. Every immunoSEQ plate was one replicate of a subset's evenly spread DNA. When replicate PCRs were run on sorted subsets, they used around 200 ng DNA, around 33,000 T cell genomes. Only in-frame clones appear in the TCRdb table, and some are missing; sequencing was by immunoSEQ multiplex PCR. The profile shows some 630,000 clones, approximately 96% of them singletons. Germline values: CDR1 GTSNPN, CDR2 SVGIG (reference sequence). V lost 5 bases, J lost 7 bases, and 11 bases stayed unmatched. The CDR3 sequence is 14 residues long. Naive CD8 cells comprised CD45RO-negative, CCR7-positively selected cells, excluding terminally differentiated effector memory CD45RA+ cells.

The source is a woman in her thirties in good health. V is TRBV30 and J is TRBJ2-1; 7 bases match TRBD2. The sequencing input was naive CD8+ T cells sorted from blood. CDR3 sequence (DNA): TGTGCCTGGGGGCTGGGAGGGCCTCTTAATGAGCAGTTCTTC. Translated: CAWGLGGPLNEQFF.